A selection of T cell receptor beta chains follows, all from one sample in a study of vaccination effects on CD4 cells after COVID-19. Measured with immunoSEQ multiplex PCR; TCRdb has only the in-frame clones, and not every one. The repertoire holds approximately 20,000 clones, with 60% to 75% as singletons. For these TCRs, the target antigens are not known. Specimen: CD4+ T cells from PBMCs cultured with HCoV-NL63 spike peptides, collected before COVID-19 vaccination. Receptor source: a human donor who received a COVID-19 vaccine. Both conserved end residues are part of each CDR3. A D gene is named only where the DNA matches it firmly. Some rows have no size entry. The others give once, few or many, or a class for an expanded clone.

clone size	J gene	D gene	V gene	CDR3 DNA	CDR3 protein
-	TRBJ2-2	-	TRBV3-1/TRBV3-2	TGTGCCAGCAGCCAGAGGCCGAACACCGGGGAGCTGTTTTTT	CASSQRPNTGELFF
once	TRBJ2-3	-	TRBV4-2	TGTGCCAGCAGCCAAGATAATTCGGGACGGAGCACAGATACGCAGTATTTT	CASSQDNSGRSTDTQYF
few	TRBJ1-4	-	TRBV27	TGTGCCAGCAGTTTATTTGTGGGGGTTAATGAAAAACTGTTTTTT	CASSLFVGVNEKLFF
-	TRBJ2-3	-	TRBV5-1	TGCGCCAGCACGGGAAGGGGAACTGCACAAGATACGCAGTATTTT	CASTGRGTAQDTQYF
few	TRBJ2-7	TRBD1	TRBV27	TGTGCCAGCAGTCCCGGGACAGGGGCCGCAACCTACGAGCAGTACTTC	CASSPGTGAATYEQYF
-	TRBJ2-5	-	TRBV29-1	TGCAGCGTTGTTCGGGGCCCACAAGAGACCCAGTACTTC	CSVVRGPQETQYF
once	TRBJ1-2	-	TRBV20-1	TGCAGTGCTAGTGGGGGGGACTATGGCTACACCTTC	CSASGGDYGYTF
-	TRBJ2-3	-	TRBV19	TGTGCCAGTAGTATAGGCGTTTCACCACAAACCGATACGCAGTATTTT	CASSIGVSPQTDTQYF
-	TRBJ2-3	-	TRBV29-1	TGCAGCGTTGAAAACAGCCACATTTCTCCTAGCACAGATACGCAGTATTTT	CSVENSHISPSTDTQYF
few	TRBJ1-2	TRBD1	TRBV27	TGTGCCAGCAGTTCGACAGGGGGCTGGTATGGCTACACCTTC	CASSSTGGWYGYTF
-	TRBJ2-3	-	TRBV30	TGTGCCTGGAGTTGGAGCGGTGTGGGAACAGATACGCAGTATTTT	CAWSWSGVGTDTQYF
few	TRBJ1-2	-	TRBV30	TGTGCCTGGAGATCCCTCCCTGGGGTTAACTATGGCTACACCTTC	CAWRSLPGVNYGYTF
-	TRBJ2-2	TRBD1	TRBV4-1	TGCGCCAGCAGCCAAGAAACCTGGGACAGTAACACCGGGGAGCTGTTTTTT	CASSQETWDSNTGELFF
-	TRBJ1-1	TRBD1	TRBV5-4	TGTGCCAGCAGCTTGGGTAGTTCGAGGGACAGGGGGTCAGAGAACACTGAAGCTTTCTTT	CASSLGSSRDRGSENTEAFF
few	TRBJ1-3	-	TRBV5-1	TGCGCCAGCAGGAACCCCTCTGGAAACACCATATATTTT	CASRNPSGNTIYF
-	TRBJ1-1	-	TRBV25-1	TGTGCCAGCACCCATGACCTGAACACTGAAGCTTTCTTT	CASTHDLNTEAFF
few	TRBJ2-7	-	TRBV2	TGTGCCAGCAGTGATGATTATAAGTCCCATTACGAGCAGTACTTC	CASSDDYKSHYEQYF
few	TRBJ1-2	-	TRBV2	TGTGCCAGCAGTGACAGGGGTGGCTACACCTTC	CASSDRGGYTF
-	TRBJ1-6	-	TRBV11-2	TGTGCCAGCAGCAGAGACGGCTCCTATAATTCACCCCTCCACTTT	CASSRDGSYNSPLHF
-	TRBJ2-6	TRBD1	TRBV10-3	TGTGCCATCAGTGACCCGGGACAGAGCTCTGGGGCCAACGTCCTGACTTTC	CAISDPGQSSGANVLTF
few	TRBJ2-7	-	TRBV7-8	TGTGCCAGCAGCTTAGCAAATGAGCAGTACTTC	CASSLANEQYF
-	TRBJ2-6	TRBD1	TRBV2	TGTGCCAGCAGTGGGGGGACAGGCCGCTCTGGGGCCAACGTCCTGACTTTC	CASSGGTGRSGANVLTF
-	TRBJ1-2	-	TRBV18	TGTGCCAGCTCACCAGGGCTAGGGGGGAACTATGGCTACACCTTC	CASSPGLGGNYGYTF
-	TRBJ1-1	-	TRBV29-1	TGCAGCGTTGATAGTGGATTAGGTGAAGCTTTCTTT	CSVDSGLGEAFF
-	TRBJ2-7	-	TRBV5-4	TGTGCCAGCAGCTCGGAGGGGTCCTACGAGCAGTACTTC	CASSSEGSYEQYF
few	TRBJ1-1	-	TRBV6-2/TRBV6-3	TGTGCCAGCAGTCGCCGGGATCGAGGGGCTGAAGCTTTCTTT	CASSRRDRGAEAFF
-	TRBJ2-5	-	TRBV6-2/TRBV6-3	TGTGCCAGCAGTTACAGGGGTGGGCAAGAGACCCAGTACTTC	CASSYRGGQETQYF
few	TRBJ2-7	TRBD2	TRBV5-1	TGCGCCAGCAGCTTAAAAACTAGCGGAACCGAGCAGTACTTC	CASSLKTSGTEQYF
-	TRBJ2-7	-	TRBV4-3	TGCGCCAGCAGCCAAGGGATTCAATGGCGACGGAACCTCTCCTACGAGCAGTACTTC	CASSQGIQWRRNLSYEQYF
-	TRBJ1-6	-	TRBV7-6	TGTGCCAGCAGCTTGCAGGGTTGGAGCTCCTATAATTCACCCCTCCACTTT	CASSLQGWSSYNSPLHF
-	TRBJ2-1	-	TRBV27	TGTGCCAGCAGTTTATTTCCCGGAGCAGACTACAATGAGCAGTTCTTC	CASSLFPGADYNEQFF
-	TRBJ2-1	-	TRBV4-3	TGCGCCAGCAGCCAGGCGACAGGAGGAGGATGGAATGAGCAGTTCTTC	CASSQATGGGWNEQFF
few	TRBJ1-2	TRBD1	TRBV7-2	TGTGCCAGCAGCTTAGTCCCGGGACAGGTCTATGGCTACACCTTC	CASSLVPGQVYGYTF
-	TRBJ1-4	-	TRBV28	TGTGCCAGCAGTAGTGATCGGGAAAAACTGTTTTTT	CASSSDREKLFF
-	TRBJ2-5	-	TRBV4-1	TGCGCCAGCAGCCAAGGATCTATGGGGACCCAAGAGACCCAGTACTTC	CASSQGSMGTQETQYF
few	TRBJ1-1	-	TRBV14	TGTGCCAGCAGCCAGCCAGGCCGGAGAGCTTTCTTT	CASSQPGRRAFF
-	TRBJ1-1	-	TRBV3-1/TRBV3-2	TGTGCCAGCAGCCCCGGGACAAATAAAGCTTTCTTT	CASSPGTNKAFF
few	TRBJ1-6	-	TRBV3-1/TRBV3-2	TGTGCCAGCAGCCAAAGGGGCCGGCTGGTAGGTTCACCCCTCCACTTT	CASSQRGRLVGSPLHF
-	TRBJ2-1	-	TRBV11-3	TGTGCCAGCAGCCCGGGGGGCGATGAGCAGTTCTTC	CASSPGGDEQFF
few	TRBJ1-2	-	TRBV24-1	TGTGCCACCAGTTCGGGGGCGCGTTATGGCTACACCTTC	CATSSGARYGYTF
-	TRBJ2-6	TRBD1	TRBV7-8	TGTGCCAGCAGCTTGGACAGGGGTAGCTCTGGGGCCAACGTCCTGACTTTC	CASSLDRGSSGANVLTF
-	TRBJ1-2	-	TRBV19	TGTGCCAGTACGGGAACAGGGAGCTATGGCTACACCTTC	CASTGTGSYGYTF
-	TRBJ2-7	-	TRBV29-1	TGCAGCGTTCTAAGAACCGGGACAAAAAGGGGTTACGAGCAGTACTTC	CSVLRTGTKRGYEQYF
-	TRBJ2-2	-	TRBV2	TGTGCCAGCAGGACTCTAGTCGCCACCGGGGAGCTGTTTTTT	CASRTLVATGELFF